Here is one T cell receptor beta chain with its context. The data were obtained in a study of response to subunit inactivated influenza vaccine. TCRdb analysed the RT-PCR reads with MiXCR anew, one entry per CDR3 protein. The table records about 540,000 distinct CDR3 sequences, around a quarter of them present only once. CDR1 is MNHEY and CDR2 is SMNVEV in the germline V gene (reference sequence). The CDR3 runs 14 residues. The V end was cut by 0 bases, the J end by 1 base, with 7 bases between. The data also belong to a second study, concerning T cells expressing NK-cell markers. That report adds: UMIs were included in TCR beta cDNA generated by 5'RACE template switching. It was sorted CD3+CD56+NKG2C+, CD3+CD56+NKG2C- and CD3+CD56-NKG2C+ T cells that supplied the TCR beta repertoires. Just one sequenced donor of eight was HCMV-seronegative, while seven were seropositive.

The sequence derives from a man aged 45 to 65 who received an inactivated influenza vaccine. The rearrangement uses TRBV27 and TRBJ2-7, with D maybe TRBD1 (5 bases). The material sequenced was CD4+ T cells sorted from PBMCs, taken approximately 12 days after vaccination. CDR3 sequence (DNA): TGTGCCAGCAGTTTATCGACAGTGTCCTACGAGCAGTACTTC. It encodes CASSLSTVSYEQYF.